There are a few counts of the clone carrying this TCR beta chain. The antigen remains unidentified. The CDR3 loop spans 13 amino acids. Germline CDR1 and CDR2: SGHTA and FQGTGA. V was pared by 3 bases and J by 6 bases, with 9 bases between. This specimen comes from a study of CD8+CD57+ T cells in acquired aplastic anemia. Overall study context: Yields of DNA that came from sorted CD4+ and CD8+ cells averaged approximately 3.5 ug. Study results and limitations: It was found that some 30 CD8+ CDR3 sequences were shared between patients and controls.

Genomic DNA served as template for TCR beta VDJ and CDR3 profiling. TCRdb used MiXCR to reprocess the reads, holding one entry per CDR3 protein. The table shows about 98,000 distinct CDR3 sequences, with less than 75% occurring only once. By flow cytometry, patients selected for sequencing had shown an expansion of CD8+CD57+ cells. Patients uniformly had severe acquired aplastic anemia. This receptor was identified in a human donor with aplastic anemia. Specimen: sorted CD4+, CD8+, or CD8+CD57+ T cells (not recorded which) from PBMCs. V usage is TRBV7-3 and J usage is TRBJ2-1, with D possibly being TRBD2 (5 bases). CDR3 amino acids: CASSLRVANEQFF. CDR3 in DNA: TGTGCCAGCAGCTTGAGGGTAGCCAATGAGCAGTTCTTC. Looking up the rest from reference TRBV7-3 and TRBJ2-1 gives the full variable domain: GAGVSQTPSNKVTEKGKYVELRCDPISGHTALYWYRQSLGQGPEFLIYFQGTGAADDSGLPNDRFFAVRPEGSVSTLKIQRTERGDSAVYLCASSLRVANEQFFGPGTRLTVL.